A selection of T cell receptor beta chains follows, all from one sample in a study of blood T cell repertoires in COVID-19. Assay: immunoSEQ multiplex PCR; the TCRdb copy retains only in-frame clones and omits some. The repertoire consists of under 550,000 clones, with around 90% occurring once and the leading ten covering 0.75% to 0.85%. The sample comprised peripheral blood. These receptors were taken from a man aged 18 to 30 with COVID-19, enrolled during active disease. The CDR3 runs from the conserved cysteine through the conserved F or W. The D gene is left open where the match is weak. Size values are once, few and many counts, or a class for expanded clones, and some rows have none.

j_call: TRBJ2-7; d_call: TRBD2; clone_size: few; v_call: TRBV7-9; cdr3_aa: CASSLPPSGSSYEQYF; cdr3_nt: TGTGCCAGCAGCCTTCCTCCTAGCGGGAGCTCCTACGAGCAGTACTTC
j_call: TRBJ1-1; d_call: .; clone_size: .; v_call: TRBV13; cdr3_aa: CASSLVNRVNTEAFF; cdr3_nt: TGTGCCAGCAGCTTAGTTAACCGGGTGAACACTGAAGCTTTCTTT
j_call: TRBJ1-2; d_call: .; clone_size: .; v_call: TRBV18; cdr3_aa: CASSNERTTYGYTF; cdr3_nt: TGTGCCAGCTCTAACGAGCGGACTACCTATGGCTACACCTTC
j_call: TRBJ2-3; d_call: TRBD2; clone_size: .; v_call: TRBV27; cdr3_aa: CASDSLMGTSGGTDTQYF; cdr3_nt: TGTGCCAGCGACTCCCTCATGGGGACTAGCGGGGGCACAGATACGCAGTATTTT
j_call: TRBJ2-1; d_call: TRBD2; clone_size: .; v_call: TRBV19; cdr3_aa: CASSIFSGGLNEQFF; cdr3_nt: TGTGCCAGTAGTATTTTTAGCGGGGGGCTGAATGAGCAGTTCTTC
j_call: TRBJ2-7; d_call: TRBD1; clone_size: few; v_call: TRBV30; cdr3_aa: CAWSVGQEREQYF; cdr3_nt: TGTGCCTGGAGTGTTGGACAGGAGCGCGAGCAGTACTTC
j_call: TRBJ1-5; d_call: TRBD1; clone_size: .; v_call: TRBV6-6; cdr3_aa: CASNRQGADNQPQHF; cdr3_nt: TGTGCCAGCAATCGACAGGGGGCTGACAATCAGCCCCAGCATTTT
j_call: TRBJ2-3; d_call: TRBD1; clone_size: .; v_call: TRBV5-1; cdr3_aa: CASSLVSGQGADTQYF; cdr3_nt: TGCGCCAGCAGCTTGGTCTCTGGACAGGGAGCAGATACGCAGTATTTT
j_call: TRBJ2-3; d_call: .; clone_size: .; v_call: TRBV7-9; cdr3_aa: CASSSTSSYDTQYF; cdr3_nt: TGTGCCAGCAGCTCGACTAGTTCTTATGATACGCAGTATTTT
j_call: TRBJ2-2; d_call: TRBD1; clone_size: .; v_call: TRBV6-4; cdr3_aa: CASRAGTGRTGELFF; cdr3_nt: TGTGCCAGCAGAGCCGGGACAGGGAGGACCGGGGAGCTGTTTTTT
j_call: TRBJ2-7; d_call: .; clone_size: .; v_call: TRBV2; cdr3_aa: CASSEASSANYEQYF; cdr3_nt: TGTGCCAGCAGTGAAGCGTCTAGCGCAAATTACGAGCAGTACTTC
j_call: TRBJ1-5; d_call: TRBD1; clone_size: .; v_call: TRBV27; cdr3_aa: CASSSTGGTSNQPQHF; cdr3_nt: TGTGCCAGCAGTTCAACAGGGGGGACGAGCAATCAGCCCCAGCATTTT
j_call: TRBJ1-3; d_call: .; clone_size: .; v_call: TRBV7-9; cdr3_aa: CASKQSSGNTIYF; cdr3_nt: TGTGCCAGCAAACAGAGCTCTGGAAACACCATATATTTT
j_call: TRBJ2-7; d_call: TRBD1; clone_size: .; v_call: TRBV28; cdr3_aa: CASSPTISGQGSYEQYF; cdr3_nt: TGTGCCAGCAGTCCTACCATTAGCGGACAGGGTTCCTACGAGCAGTACTTC
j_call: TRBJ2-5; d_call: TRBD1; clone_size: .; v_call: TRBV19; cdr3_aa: CATGDRLRETQYF; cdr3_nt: TGTGCCACCGGGGACAGGCTGAGAGAGACCCAGTACTTC
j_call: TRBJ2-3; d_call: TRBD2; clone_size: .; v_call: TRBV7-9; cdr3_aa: CASTLRLAAPPNADTQYF; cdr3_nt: TGTGCCAGCACCCTCCGACTAGCGGCACCTCCTAACGCGGATACGCAGTATTTT
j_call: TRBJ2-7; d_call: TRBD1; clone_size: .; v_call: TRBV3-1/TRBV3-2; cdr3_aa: CASSQAPGQRYEQYF; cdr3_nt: TGTGCCAGCAGCCAAGCTCCGGGACAGCGTTACGAGCAGTACTTC
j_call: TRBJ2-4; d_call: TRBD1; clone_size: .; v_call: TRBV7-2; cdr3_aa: CASRQGDIQYF; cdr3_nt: TGTGCCAGCAGGCAGGGGGACATTCAGTACTTC
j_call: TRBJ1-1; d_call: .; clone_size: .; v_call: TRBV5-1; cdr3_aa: CASSPERGITEAFF; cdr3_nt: TGCGCCAGCTCGCCGGAACGGGGGATTACTGAAGCTTTCTTT
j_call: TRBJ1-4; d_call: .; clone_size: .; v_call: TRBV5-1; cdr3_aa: CASSFEARTNEKLFF; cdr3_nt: TGCGCCAGCAGCTTCGAGGCAAGGACAAATGAAAAACTGTTTTTT
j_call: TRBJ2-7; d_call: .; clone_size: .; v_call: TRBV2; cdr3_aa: CASTAVSYEQYF; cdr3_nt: TGTGCCAGCACCGCGGTTTCCTACGAGCAGTACTTC
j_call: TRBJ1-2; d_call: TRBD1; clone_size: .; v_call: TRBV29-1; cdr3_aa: CSVGPDRDRANYGYTF; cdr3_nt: TGCAGCGTTGGACCCGACCGGGACAGGGCCAACTATGGCTACACCTTC
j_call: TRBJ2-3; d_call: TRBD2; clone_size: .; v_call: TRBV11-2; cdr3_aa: CASSLVLAGPTDTQYF; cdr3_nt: TGTGCCAGCAGCTTAGTGCTAGCGGGCCCCACAGATACGCAGTATTTT
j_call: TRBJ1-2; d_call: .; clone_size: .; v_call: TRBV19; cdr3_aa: CASSYAGYGYTF; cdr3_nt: TGTGCCAGTAGCTACGCGGGTTATGGCTACACCTTC
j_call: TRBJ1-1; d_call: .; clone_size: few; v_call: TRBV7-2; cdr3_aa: CASSLTGYTEAFF; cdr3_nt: TGTGCCAGCAGCTTAACCGGGTACACTGAAGCTTTCTTT
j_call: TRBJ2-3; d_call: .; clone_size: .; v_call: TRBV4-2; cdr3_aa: CASSQGLGSDTQYF; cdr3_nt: TGTGCCAGCAGCCAAGGACTAGGTTCGGATACGCAGTATTTT
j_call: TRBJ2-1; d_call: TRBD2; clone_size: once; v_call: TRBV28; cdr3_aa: CASSSHSGSNNEQFF; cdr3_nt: TGTGCCAGCAGTTCACATAGCGGGAGTAATAATGAGCAGTTCTTC
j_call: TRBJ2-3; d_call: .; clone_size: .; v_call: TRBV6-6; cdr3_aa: CASSRGRDTQYF; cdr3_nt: TGTGCCAGCAGCAGGGGACGGGATACGCAGTATTTT
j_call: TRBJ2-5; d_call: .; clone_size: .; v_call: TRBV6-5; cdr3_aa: CASKVLGAEETQYF; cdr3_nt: TGTGCCAGCAAGGTCCTAGGGGCGGAAGAGACCCAGTACTTC
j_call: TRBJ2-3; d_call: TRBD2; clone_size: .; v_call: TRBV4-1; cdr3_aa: CASSHLFTSGGTDTQYF; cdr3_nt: TGCGCCAGCAGCCACCTTTTCACTAGCGGGGGCACAGATACGCAGTATTTT
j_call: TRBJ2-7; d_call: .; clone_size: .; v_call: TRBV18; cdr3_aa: CASSPGASGYEQYF; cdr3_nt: TGTGCCAGCTCACCAGGGGCATCCGGCTACGAGCAGTACTTC
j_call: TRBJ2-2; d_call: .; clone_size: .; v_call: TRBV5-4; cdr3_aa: CASSLGAGELFF; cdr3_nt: TGTGCCAGCAGCTTAGGGGCCGGGGAGCTGTTTTTT
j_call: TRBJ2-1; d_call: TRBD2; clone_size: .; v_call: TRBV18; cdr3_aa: CASSPPVSGDDNEQFF; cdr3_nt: TGTGCCAGCTCACCACCTGTCAGCGGGGACGACAATGAGCAGTTCTTC